These 2 T cell receptor beta chains originate from one sample sequenced in a study of CD8+CD57+ T cells in acquired aplastic anemia listed by TCRdb under 2018. For sequencing, an Illumina HiSeq 2000 was employed. Profiling of TCR beta VDJ combinations and CDR3 sequences used genomic DNA as the template. The public reads were reanalyzed by TCRdb: fastp trimming at Q25, MiXCR alignment, in-frame beta chains only. Merged by CDR3 protein, the rows form single entries marked with the most common genes and DNA. The sample has 400,000 to 500,000 distinct CDR3 sequences on record, roughly 64% of them singletons. The ten largest clones represent 3.5% to 4.5% of the sample. The sample was sorted CD4+, CD8+, or CD8+CD57+ T cells (not recorded which) from PBMCs. The receptors shown here come from a human donor in good health, serving as a control.

This clonotype appeared many times. The CDR3 region is CSAGTGSQETQYF. The CDR3 nucleotides are TGCAGTGCCGGCACCGGGAGCCAAGAGACCCAGTACTTC. The chain has TRBV20-1 and TRBJ2-5, with a tentative D call TRBD2 (6 bases). Germline assignment: CDR1 DFQATT and CDR2 SNEGSKA (reference sequence). The V and J ends lost 6 bases and 1 base respectively, with 12 bases between them. The CDR3 contains 13 residues.

V usage is TRBV27 and J usage is TRBJ1-2; tentative D call: TRBD1 (5 bases). Germline CDR1 and CDR2: MNHEY and SMNVEV (reference sequence). V was clipped by 6 bases and J by 4 bases, with 15 bases between them. The CDR3 spans 14 residues. The CDR3 DNA reads as TGTGCCAGCAGCGACGGGGGTAACGGCTATGGCTACACCTTC. Residues: CASSDGGNGYGYTF.